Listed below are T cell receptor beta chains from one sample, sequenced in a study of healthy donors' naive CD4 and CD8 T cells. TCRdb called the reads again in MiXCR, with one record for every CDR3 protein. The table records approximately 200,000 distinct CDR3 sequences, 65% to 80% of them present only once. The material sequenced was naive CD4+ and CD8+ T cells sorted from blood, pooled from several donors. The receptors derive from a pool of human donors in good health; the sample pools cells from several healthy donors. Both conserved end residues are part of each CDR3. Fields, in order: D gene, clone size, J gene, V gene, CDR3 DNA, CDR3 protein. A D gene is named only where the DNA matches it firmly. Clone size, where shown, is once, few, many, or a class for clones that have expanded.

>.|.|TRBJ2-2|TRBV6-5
TGTGCCAGCAGTTACTCCAACAGGAACACCGGGGAGCTGTTTTTT
CASSYSNRNTGELFF
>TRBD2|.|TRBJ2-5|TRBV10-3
TGTGCCATCAGTGAGGCGACTAGCGGGAGGGCGGAGACCCAGTACTTC
CAISEATSGRAETQYF
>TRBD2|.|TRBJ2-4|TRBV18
TGTGCCAGCTCACCGATAGCGGGAGAATGGTACATTCAGTACTTC
CASSPIAGEWYIQYF
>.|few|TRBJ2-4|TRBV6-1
TGTGCCAGCAGTGAGAAAACAGGGTTGGACATTCAGTACTTC
CASSEKTGLDIQYF
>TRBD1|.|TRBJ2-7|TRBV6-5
TGTGCCAGTGACAGGGACTCCTACGAGCAGTACTTC
CASDRDSYEQYF
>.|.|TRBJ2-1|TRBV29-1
TGCAGCGTTGAGAGGGACCGTTCCTACAATGAGCAGTTCTTC
CSVERDRSYNEQFF
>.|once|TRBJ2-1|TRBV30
TGTGCCTGGAGTGTACATGGGGGACTGTCCTACAATGAGCAGTTCTTC
CAWSVHGGLSYNEQFF
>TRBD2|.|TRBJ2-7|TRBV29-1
TGCAGCGTTGTCCCCATAGCGGGAGTGGAGCAGTACTTC
CSVVPIAGVEQYF
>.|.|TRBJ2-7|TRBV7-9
TGTGCCAGCAGCTTATTGAGGGACGAGCAGTACTTC
CASSLLRDEQYF
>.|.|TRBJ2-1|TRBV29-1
TGCAGCGTTCGTGCCTCGGGGAACAATGAGCAGTTCTTC
CSVRASGNNEQFF
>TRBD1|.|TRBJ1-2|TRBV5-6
TGTGCCAGCAGCTTGGGGCGACAGGGGCGGCACTATGGCTACACCTTC
CASSLGRQGRHYGYTF
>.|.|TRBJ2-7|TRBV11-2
TGTGCCAGCAGCTTTGAGTTTTACGAGCAGTACTTC
CASSFEFYEQYF
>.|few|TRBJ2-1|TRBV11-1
TGTGCCAGCAGCGATTTACCCGGGAAGGGCAATGAGCAGTTCTTC
CASSDLPGKGNEQFF
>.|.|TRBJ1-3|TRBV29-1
TGCAGCGTTGATCCCTCAGGGAGAAGAAACACCATATATTTT
CSVDPSGRRNTIYF
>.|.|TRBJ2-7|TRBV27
TGTGCCAGCAGTTTCAAAGCGGCCTACGAGCAGTACTTC
CASSFKAAYEQYF
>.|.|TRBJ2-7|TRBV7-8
TGTGCCAGCAGGACCCCCATGAATTACGAGCAGTACTTC
CASRTPMNYEQYF
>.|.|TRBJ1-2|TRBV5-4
TGTGCCAGCACACGGGTCGGAGGGGCGCGGGTCAGCTATGGCTACACCTTC
CASTRVGGARVSYGYTF
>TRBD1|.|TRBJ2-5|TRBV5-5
TGTGCCAGCACCCAGCCGCCAGGGGGAGAGACCCAGTACTTC
CASTQPPGGETQYF
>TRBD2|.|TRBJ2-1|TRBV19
TGTGCCAGTAGTATAGACCCCCAGCGGGAGGGTTACAATGAGCAGTTCTTC
CASSIDPQREGYNEQFF
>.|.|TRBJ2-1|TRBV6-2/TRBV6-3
TGTGCCAGCAGTTACTTCCCGGGGCCCAATGAGCAGTTCTTC
CASSYFPGPNEQFF
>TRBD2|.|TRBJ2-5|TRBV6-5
TGTGCCAGCACCTTAGCGGGAGAGTCGGAGACCCAGTACTTC
CASTLAGESETQYF
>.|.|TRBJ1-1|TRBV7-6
TGTGCCAGCAGCCCTGGACGAGAGAACACTGAAGCTTTCTTT
CASSPGRENTEAFF
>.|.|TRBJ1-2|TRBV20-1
TGCAGTGCGTTTAACAGAGAAGCTTATGGCTACACCTTC
CSAFNREAYGYTF
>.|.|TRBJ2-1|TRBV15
TGTGCCACCAGCAGAAAGCAAACTTGGGGCTACAATGAGCAGTTCTTC
CATSRKQTWGYNEQFF
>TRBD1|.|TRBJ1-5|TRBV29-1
TGCAGCGTTGGTCCAGGGGGCTTCGATCAGCCCCAGCATTTT
CSVGPGGFDQPQHF
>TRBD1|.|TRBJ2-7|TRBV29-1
TGCAGCGTTACACCAGGGGGCTCCTACGAGCAGTACTTC
CSVTPGGSYEQYF
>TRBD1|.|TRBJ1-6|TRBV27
TGTGCCAGCAGTTTATCCTGGACAGGGGGAACCCTCCACTTT
CASSLSWTGGTLHF
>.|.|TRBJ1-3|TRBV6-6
TGTGCCGGTGGGCCCGGAAACACCATATATTTT
CAGGPGNTIYF
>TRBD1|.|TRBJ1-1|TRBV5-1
TGCGCCAGCAGCCAGGGACAGACTGAAGCTTTCTTT
CASSQGQTEAFF
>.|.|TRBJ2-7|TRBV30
TGTGCCTGGAGTGCGGCCTACGAGCAGTACTTC
CAWSAAYEQYF
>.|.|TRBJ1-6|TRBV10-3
TGTGCCATCAGTGAGTCAGAGGGCGCGAATTCACCCCTCCACTTT
CAISESEGANSPLHF
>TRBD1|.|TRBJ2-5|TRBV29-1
TGCAGCGGTACAGGGGAACAAGAGACCCAGTACTTC
CSGTGEQETQYF
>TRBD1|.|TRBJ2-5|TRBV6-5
TGTGCCAGCAGTTACGGGCCGGGACAGCAAGAGACCCAGTACTTC
CASSYGPGQQETQYF
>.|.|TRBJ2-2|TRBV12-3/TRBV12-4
TGTGCCAGCGGGCCGGGAGCGGTGAACACCGGGGAGCTGTTTTTT
CASGPGAVNTGELFF
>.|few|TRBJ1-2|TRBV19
TGTGCCAGTAGTATTGATGCAAATACTAACTATGGCTACACCTTC
CASSIDANTNYGYTF
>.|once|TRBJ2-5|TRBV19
TGTGCCAGTAGTATCCCCCGGACATCGCGGGAGACCCAGTACTTC
CASSIPRTSRETQYF
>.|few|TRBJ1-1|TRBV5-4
TGTGCCAGCAGTAAAAGGGGAAACACTGAAGCTTTCTTT
CASSKRGNTEAFF
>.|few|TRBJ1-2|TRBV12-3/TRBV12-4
TGTGCCAGCAGTTCCCGCCCGGGTTTAAGGGGAGTGGGTACTAACTATGGCTACACCTTC
CASSSRPGLRGVGTNYGYTF
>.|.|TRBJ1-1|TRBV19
TGTGCCAGTAGAAAAACAGAGAACACTGAAGCTTTCTTT
CASRKTENTEAFF
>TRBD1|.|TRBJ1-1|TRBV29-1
TGCAGCGTTACTCAGGGGGCGAGGGGTGAAGCTTTCTTT
CSVTQGARGEAFF
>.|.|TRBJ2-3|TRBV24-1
TGTGCCACCAGTGCCCGAGGCAGCGGCTTCACAGATACGCAGTATTTT
CATSARGSGFTDTQYF
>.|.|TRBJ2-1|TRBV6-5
TGTGCCAGCAGTTACGGGCCGAGTGGACTACCGTACTCCAAGGGCTACAATGAGCAGTTCTTC
CASSYGPSGLPYSKGYNEQFF